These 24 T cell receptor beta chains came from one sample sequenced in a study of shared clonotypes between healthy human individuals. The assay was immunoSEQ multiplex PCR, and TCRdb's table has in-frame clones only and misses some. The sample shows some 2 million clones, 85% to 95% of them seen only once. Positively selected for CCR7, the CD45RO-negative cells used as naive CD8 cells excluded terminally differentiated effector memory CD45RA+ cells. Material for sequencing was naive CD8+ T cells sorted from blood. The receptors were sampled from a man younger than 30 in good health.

Written as DNA, the CDR3 is TGTGCCAGCAGTTTTTACAGGGGAGTCGCAGATACGCAGTATTTT. It specifies CASSFYRGVADTQYF. This sequence joins TRBV27 and TRBJ2-3; 7 nucleotides match TRBD1. This CDR3 is built from 15 residues. Germline V gene lookup returns CDR1 MNHEY and CDR2 SMNVEV (reference sequence). V trimming: 3 bases; J trimming: 4 bases; junction bases outside the gene matches: 7.

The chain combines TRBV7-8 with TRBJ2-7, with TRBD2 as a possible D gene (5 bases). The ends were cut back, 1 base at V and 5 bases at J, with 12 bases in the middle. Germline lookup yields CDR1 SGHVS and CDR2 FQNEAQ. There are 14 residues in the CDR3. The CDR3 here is CASSLVGLRDEQYF. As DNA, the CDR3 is TGTGCCAGCAGCTTAGTTGGTTTGAGGGACGAGCAGTACTTC.

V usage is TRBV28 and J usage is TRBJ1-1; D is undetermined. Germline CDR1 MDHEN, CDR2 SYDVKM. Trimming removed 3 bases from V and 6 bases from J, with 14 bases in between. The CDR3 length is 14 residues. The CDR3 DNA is TGTGCCAGCAGTTTTCCGCCCCGGGGTCCTGAAGCTTTCTTT. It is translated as CASSFPPRGPEAFF.

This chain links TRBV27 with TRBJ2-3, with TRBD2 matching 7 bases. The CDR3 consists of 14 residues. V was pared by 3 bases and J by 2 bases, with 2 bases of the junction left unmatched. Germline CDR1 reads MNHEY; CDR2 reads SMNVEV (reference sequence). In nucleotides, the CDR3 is TGTGCCAGCAGTTTCGGGGGGTACACAGATACGCAGTATTTT. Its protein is CASSFGGYTDTQYF.

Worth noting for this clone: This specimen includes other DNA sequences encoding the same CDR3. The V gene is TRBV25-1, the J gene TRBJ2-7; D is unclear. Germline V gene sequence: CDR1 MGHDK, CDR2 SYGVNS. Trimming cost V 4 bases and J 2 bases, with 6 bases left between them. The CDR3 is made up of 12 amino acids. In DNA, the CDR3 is TGTGCCAGCAGTGTAGGAGCCTACGAGCAGTACTTC. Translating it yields CASSVGAYEQYF.

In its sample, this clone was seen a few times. As DNA, the CDR3 is TGTGCCAGCAGCCGCACCGGGGAGCTGTTTTTT. Translation gives CASSRTGELFF. This rearrangement joins TRBV11-2 to TRBJ2-2; D gene ambiguous. Trimming took off 5 bases at V and 4 bases at J, with 2 bases between the two ends. Germline loops: CDR1 SGHAT, CDR2 FQNNGV. This CDR3 has 11 residues.

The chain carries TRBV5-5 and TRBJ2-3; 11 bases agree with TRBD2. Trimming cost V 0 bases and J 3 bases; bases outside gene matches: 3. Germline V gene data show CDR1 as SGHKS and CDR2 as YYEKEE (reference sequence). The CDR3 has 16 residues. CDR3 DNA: TGTGCCAGCAGCTTGGGGCTAGCGGGAGGTACAGATACGCAGTATTTT. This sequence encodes CASSLGLAGGTDTQYF.

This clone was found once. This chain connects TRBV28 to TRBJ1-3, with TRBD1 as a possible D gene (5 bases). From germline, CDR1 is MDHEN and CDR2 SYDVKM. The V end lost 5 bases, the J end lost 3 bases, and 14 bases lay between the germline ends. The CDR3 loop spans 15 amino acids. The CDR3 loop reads CASSPGWGSGNTIYF. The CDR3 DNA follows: TGTGCCAGCAGTCCAGGGTGGGGTAGTGGAAACACCATATATTTT.

The CDR3 DNA is TGTGCCAGCAGCTCGGTGACTAGTGGGAAAAACATTCAGTACTTC. Residues: CASSSVTSGKNIQYF. The V gene is TRBV5-4, the J gene TRBJ2-4, with a tentative D call TRBD2 (6 bases). Germline V lookup: CDR1 SGHNT, CDR2 YYREEE (reference sequence). V dropped 3 bases and J dropped 4 bases, with 14 bases sitting between them. CDR3 length: 15 amino acids.

CDR3 DNA: TGTGCCAGCAGTTCCTACACAGGGGGTGGGGGAGAGACCCAGTACTTC. Translation: CASSSYTGGGGETQYF. This chain joins TRBV27 and TRBJ2-5, with 8 bases fitting TRBD1. The germline V gene has CDR1 MNHEY and CDR2 SMNVEV (reference sequence). The CDR3 consists of 16 residues. Trimming at V came to 4 bases and at J to 4 bases, leaving 11 bases not matched to a gene.

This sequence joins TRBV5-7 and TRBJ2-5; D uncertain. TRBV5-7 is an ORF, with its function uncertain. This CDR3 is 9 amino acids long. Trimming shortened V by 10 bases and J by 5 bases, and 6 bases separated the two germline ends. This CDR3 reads CARPETQYF. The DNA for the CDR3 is TGTGCCCGGCCGGAGACCCAGTACTTC.

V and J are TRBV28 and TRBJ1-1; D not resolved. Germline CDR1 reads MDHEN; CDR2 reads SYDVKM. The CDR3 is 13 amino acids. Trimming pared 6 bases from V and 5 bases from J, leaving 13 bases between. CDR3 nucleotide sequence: TGTGCCAGCAGGCTGACGGGCGGGACTGAAGCTTTCTTT. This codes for CASRLTGGTEAFF. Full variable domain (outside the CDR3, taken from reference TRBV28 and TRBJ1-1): DVKVTQSSRYLVKRTGEKVFLECVQDMDHENMFWYRQDPGLGLRLIYFSYDVKMKEKGDIPEGYSVSREKKERFSLILESASTNQTSMYLCASRLTGGTEAFFGQGTRLTVV.

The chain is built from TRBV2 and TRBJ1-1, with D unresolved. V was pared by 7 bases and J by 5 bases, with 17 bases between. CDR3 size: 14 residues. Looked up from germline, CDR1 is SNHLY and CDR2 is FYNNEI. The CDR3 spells CASIEGVLGTEAFF. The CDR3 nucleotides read TGTGCCAGCATCGAGGGAGTCTTAGGGACTGAAGCTTTCTTT.

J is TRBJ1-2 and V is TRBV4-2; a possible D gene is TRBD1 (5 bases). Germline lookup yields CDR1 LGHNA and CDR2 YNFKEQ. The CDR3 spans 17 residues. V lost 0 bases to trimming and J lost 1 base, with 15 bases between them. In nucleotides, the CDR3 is TGTGCCAGCAGCCAAGATCGAGGTCAGGGCAGTAACTATGGCTACACCTTC. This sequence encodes CASSQDRGQGSNYGYTF.

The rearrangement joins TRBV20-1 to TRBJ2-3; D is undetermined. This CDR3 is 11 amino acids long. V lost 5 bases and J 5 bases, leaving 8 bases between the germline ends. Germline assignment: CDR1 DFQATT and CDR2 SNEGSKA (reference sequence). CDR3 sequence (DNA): TGCAGTGCTCCGGCGGTAGATACGCAGTATTTT. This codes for CSAPAVDTQYF.

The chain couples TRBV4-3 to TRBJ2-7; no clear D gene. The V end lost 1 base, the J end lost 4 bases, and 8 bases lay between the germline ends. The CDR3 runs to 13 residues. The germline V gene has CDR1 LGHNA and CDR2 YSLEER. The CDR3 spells CASSQAIGYEQYF. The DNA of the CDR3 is TGCGCCAGCAGCCAAGCGATCGGGTACGAGCAGTACTTC.

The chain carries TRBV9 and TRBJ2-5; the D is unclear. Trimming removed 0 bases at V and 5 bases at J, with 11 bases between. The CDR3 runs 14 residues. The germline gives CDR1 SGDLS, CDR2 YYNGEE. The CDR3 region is CASSVGGTAETQYF. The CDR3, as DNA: TGTGCCAGCAGCGTAGGGGGAACAGCCGAGACCCAGTACTTC.

CDR3 in DNA: TGTGCCAGCAGTTCGACAGGGGGCCACGAGCAGTACTTC. It yields the protein CASSSTGGHEQYF. The chain carries TRBV28 and TRBJ2-7; TRBD1 matches 10 bases. CDR3 length: 13 amino acids. Trimming removed 4 bases from V and 5 bases from J; junction bases left unmatched: 2. Germline V CDR1 and CDR2: MDHEN, SYDVKM.

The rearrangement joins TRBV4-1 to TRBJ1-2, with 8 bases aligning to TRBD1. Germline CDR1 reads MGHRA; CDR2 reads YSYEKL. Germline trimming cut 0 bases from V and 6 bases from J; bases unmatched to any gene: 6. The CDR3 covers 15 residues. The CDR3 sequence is CASSQDAGGGNGYTF. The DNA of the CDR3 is TGCGCCAGCAGCCAAGATGCAGGGGGCGGAAATGGCTACACCTTC.

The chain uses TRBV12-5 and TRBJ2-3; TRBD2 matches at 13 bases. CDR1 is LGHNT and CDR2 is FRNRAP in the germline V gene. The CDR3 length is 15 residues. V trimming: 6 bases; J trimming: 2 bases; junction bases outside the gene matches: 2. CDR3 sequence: CASGGLAGDTDTQYF. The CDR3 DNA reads TGTGCTAGTGGAGGACTAGCGGGGGACACAGATACGCAGTATTTT.

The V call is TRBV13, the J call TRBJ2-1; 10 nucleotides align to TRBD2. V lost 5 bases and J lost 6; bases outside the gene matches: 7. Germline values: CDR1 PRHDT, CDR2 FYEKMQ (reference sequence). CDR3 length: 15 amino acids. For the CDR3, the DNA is TGTGCCAGCAGCCTACTAGCGGGACATTCCAATGAGCAGTTCTTC. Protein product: CASSLLAGHSNEQFF.

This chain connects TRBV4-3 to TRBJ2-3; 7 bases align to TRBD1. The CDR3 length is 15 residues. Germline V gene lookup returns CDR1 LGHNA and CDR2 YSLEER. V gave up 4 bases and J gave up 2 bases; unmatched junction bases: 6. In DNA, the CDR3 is TGCGCCAGCAGCCGAGGACAGGACCTCACAGATACGCAGTATTTT. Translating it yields CASSRGQDLTDTQYF.

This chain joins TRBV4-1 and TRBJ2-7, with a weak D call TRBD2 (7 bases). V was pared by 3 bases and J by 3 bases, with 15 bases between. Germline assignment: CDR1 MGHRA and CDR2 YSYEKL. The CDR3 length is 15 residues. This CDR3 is CASSHLQGGGYEQYF. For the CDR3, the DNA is TGCGCCAGCAGCCACCTACAGGGAGGGGGCTACGAGCAGTACTTC.

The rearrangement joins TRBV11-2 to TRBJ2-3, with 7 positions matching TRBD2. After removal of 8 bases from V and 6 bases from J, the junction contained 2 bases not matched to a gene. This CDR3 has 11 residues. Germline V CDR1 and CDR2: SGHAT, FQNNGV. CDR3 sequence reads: CASGEGDTQYF. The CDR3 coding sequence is TGTGCCAGCGGGGAGGGGGATACGCAGTATTTT.